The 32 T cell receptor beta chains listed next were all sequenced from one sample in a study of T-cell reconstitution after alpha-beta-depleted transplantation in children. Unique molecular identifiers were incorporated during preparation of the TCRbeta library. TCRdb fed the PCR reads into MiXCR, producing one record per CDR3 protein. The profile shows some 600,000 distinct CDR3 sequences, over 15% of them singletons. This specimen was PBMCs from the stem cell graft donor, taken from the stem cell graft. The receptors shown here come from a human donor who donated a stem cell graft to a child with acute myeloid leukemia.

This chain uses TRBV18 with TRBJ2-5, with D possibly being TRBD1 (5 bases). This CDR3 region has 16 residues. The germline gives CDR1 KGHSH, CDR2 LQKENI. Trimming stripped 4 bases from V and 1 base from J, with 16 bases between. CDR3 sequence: CASSRGAETFQETQYF. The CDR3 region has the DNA TGTGCCAGCTCACGTGGGGCAGAAACTTTCCAAGAGACCCAGTACTTC.

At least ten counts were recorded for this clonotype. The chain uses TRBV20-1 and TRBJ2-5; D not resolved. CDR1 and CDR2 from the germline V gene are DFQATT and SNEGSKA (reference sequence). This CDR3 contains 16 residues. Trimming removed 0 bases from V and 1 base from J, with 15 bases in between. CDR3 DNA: TGCAGTGCTAGAGATCAGGCCCCGAGTACCCAAGAGACCCAGTACTTC. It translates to CSARDQAPSTQETQYF.

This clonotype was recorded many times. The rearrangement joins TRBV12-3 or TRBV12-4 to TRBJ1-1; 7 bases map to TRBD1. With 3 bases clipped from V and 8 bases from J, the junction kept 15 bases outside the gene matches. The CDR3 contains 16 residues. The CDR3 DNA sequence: TGTGCCAGCAGTTTCGTAGGGGGCGGTGAAGGATCCGAAGCTTTCTTT. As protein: CASSFVGGGEGSEAFF.

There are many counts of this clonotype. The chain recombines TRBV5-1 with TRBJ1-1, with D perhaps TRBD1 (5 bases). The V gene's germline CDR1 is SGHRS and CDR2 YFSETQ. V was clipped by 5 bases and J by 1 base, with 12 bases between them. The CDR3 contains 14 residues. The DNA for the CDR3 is TGCGCCAGCAGACACGGACACGAGAACACTGAAGCTTTCTTT. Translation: CASRHGHENTEAFF.

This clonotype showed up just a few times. The CDR3 loop reads CASSQEGEGNTEAFF. The CDR3 nucleotides are TGCGCCAGCAGCCAAGAAGGTGAGGGGAACACTGAAGCTTTCTTT. J is TRBJ1-1 and V is TRBV4-3; D gene uncertain. This CDR3 has 15 amino acids. Per germline, CDR1 LGHNA and CDR2 YSLEER. Trimming cost V 0 bases and J 1 base, with 9 bases left between them.

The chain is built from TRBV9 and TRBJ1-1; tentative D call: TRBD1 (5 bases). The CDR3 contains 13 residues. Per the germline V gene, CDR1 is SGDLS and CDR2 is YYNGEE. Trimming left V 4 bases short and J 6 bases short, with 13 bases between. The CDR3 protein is CASSPGGVSEAFF. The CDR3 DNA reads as TGTGCCAGCAGCCCCGGGGGGGTTTCTGAAGCTTTCTTT.

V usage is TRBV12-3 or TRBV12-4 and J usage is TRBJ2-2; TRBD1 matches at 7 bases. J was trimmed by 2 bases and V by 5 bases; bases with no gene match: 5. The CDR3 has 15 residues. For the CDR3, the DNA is TGTGCCAGCAGTCCCGGGGACAGAAACACCGGGGAGCTGTTTTTT. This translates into CASSPGDRNTGELFF.

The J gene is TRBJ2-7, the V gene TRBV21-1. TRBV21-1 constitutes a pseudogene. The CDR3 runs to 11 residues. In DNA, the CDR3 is TGTGCCAGTCAGGGTGCCTACGAGCAGTACGTC. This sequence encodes CASQGAYEQYV.

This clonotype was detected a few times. CDR3 in amino acids: CASAMGVGRTEAFF. The CDR3 DNA is TGTGCCAGCGCTATGGGTGTGGGGCGCACTGAAGCTTTCTTT. The chain is built from TRBV21-1 and TRBJ1-1; whether TRBD1, the table's D call, matches the DNA was not checked. TRBV21-1 is a pseudogene segment. This CDR3 is 14 amino acids long.

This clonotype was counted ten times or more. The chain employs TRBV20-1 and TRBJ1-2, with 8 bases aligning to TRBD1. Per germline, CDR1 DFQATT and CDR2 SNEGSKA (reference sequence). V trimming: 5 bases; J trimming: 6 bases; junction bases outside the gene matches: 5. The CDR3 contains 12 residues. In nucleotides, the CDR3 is TGCAGTGCTCCGACAGGGGCGCATGGCTACACCTTC. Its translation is CSAPTGAHGYTF.

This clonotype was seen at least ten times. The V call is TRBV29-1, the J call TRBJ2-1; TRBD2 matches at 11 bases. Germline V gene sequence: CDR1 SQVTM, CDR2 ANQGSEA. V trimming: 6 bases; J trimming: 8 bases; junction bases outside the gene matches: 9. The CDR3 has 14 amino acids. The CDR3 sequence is CSVIAGGDTDEQFF. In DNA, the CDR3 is TGCAGCGTGATAGCGGGGGGGGATACAGATGAGCAGTTCTTC.

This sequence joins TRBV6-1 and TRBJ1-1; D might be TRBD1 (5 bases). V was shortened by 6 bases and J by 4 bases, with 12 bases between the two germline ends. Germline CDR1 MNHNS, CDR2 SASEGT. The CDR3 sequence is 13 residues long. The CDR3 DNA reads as TGTGCCAGCAGGAATCAGGGAGGCACTGAAGCTTTCTTT. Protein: CASRNQGGTEAFF.

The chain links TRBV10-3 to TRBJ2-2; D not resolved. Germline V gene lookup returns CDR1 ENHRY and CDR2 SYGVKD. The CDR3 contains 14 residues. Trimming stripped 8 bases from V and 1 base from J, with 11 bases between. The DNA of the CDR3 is TGTGCCATCCCTGGAAAGGTGAACACCGGGGAGCTGTTTTTT. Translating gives CAIPGKVNTGELFF.

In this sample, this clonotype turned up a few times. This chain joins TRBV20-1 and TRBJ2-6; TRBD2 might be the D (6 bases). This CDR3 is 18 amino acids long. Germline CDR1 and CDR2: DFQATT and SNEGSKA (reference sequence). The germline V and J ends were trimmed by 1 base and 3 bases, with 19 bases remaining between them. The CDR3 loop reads CSARALGGSRVGANVLTF. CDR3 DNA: TGCAGTGCTAGAGCCCTTGGGGGGTCCCGGGTTGGGGCCAACGTCCTGACTTTC.

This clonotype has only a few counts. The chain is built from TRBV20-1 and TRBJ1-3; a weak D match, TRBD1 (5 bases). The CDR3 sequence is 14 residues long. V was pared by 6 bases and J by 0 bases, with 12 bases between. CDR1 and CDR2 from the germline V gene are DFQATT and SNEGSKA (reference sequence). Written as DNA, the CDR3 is TGCAGTGCCCTTAACGGGGCCTCTGGAAACACCATATATTTT. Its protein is CSALNGASGNTIYF.

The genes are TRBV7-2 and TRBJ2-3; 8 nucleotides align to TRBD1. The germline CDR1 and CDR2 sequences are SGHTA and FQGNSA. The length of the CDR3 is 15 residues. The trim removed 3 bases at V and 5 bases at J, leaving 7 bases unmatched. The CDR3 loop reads CASSFPRTGLDTQYF. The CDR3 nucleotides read TGTGCCAGCAGCTTTCCTCGGACAGGGCTAGATACGCAGTATTTT.

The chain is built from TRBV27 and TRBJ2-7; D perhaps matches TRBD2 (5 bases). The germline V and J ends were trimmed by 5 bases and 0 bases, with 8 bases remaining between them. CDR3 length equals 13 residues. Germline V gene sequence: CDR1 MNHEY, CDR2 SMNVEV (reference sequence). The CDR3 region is CASSPDFSYEQYF. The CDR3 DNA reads TGTGCCAGCAGTCCGGACTTCTCCTACGAGCAGTACTTC.

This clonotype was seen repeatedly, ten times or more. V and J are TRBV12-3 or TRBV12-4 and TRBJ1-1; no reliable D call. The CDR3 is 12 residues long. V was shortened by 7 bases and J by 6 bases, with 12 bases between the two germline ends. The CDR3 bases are TGTGCCAGCACCGAGGGAGGTCCTGAAGCTTTCTTT. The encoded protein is CASTEGGPEAFF.

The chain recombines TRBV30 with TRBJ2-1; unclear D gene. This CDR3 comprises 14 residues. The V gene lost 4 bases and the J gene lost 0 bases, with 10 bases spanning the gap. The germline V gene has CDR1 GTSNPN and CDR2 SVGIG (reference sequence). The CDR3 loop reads CAWNGPGSYNEQFF. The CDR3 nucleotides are TGTGCCTGGAATGGGCCTGGCTCCTACAATGAGCAGTTCTTC.

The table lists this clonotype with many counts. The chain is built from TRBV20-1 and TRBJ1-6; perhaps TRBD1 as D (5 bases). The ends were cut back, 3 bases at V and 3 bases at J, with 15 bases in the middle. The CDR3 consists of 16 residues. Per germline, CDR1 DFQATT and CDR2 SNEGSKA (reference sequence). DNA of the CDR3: TGCAGTGCTAGTAGCTTGGACATGGGCTATAATTCACCCCTCCACTTT. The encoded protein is CSASSLDMGYNSPLHF.

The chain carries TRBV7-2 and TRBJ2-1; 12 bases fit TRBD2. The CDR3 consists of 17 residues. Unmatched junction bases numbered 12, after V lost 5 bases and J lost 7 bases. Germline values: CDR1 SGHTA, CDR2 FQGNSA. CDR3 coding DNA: TGTGCCAGCAGCCTGCTAGCGGGGGGGCCGGGTTTGAATGAGCAGTTCTTC. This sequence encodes CASSLLAGGPGLNEQFF. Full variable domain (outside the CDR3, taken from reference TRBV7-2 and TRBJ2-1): GAGVSQSPSNKVTEKGKDVELRCDPISGHTALYWYRQSLGQGLEFLIYFQGNSAPDKSGLPSDRFSAERTGGSVSTLTIQRTQQEDSAVYLCASSLLAGGPGLNEQFFGPGTRLTVL.

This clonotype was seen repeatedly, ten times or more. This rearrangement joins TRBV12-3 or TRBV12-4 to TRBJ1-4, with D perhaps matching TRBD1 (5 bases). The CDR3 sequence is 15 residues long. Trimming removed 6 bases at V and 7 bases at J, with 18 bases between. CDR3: CASSQGLGMGEKLFF. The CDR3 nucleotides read TGTGCCAGCAGCCAGGGACTGGGAATGGGTGAAAAACTGTTTTTT.

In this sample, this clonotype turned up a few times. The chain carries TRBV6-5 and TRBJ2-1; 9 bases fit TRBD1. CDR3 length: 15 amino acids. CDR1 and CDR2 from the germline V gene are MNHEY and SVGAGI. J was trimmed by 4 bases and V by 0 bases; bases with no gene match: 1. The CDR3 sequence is CASSYSQGAYNEQFF. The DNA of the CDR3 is TGTGCCAGCAGTTACTCACAGGGGGCTTACAATGAGCAGTTCTTC.

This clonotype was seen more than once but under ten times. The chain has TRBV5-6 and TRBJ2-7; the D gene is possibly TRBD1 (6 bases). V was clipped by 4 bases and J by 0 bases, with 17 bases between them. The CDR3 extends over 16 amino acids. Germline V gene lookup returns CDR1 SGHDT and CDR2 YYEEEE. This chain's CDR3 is CASSVGQLLSSYEQYF. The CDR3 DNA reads TGTGCCAGCAGCGTCGGACAGCTACTTTCCTCCTACGAGCAGTACTTC. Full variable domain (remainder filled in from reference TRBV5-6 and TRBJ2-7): DAGVTQSPTHLIKTRGQQVTLRCSPKSGHDTVSWYQQALGQGPQFIFQYYEEEERQRGNFPDRFSGHQFPNYSSELNVNALLLGDSALYLCASSVGQLLSSYEQYFGPGTRLTVT.

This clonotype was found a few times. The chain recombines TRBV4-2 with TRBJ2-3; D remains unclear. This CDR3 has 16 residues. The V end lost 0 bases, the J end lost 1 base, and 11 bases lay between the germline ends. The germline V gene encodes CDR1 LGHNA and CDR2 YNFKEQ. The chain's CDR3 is CASSQDETLGTDTQYF. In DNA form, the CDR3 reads TGTGCCAGCAGCCAAGACGAAACTTTGGGCACAGATACGCAGTATTTT.

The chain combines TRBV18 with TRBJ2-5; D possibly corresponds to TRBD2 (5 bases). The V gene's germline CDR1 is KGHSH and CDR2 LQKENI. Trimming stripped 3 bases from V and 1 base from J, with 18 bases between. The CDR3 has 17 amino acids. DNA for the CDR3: TGTGCCAGCTCACCGTCCGACCTAGGGCGGGCCCAAGAGACCCAGTACTTC. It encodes CASSPSDLGRAQETQYF.

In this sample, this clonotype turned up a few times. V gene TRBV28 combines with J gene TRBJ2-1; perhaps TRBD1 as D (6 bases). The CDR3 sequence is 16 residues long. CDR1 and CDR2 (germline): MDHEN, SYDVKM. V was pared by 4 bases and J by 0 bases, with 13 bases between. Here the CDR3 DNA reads TGTGCCAGCAGTTCCCGGACAGAGAGCTCCTACAATGAGCAGTTCTTC. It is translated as CASSSRTESSYNEQFF.

CDR3 sequence: CSARDPQGAGDSPLHF. DNA for the CDR3: TGCAGTGCTAGAGACCCCCAGGGGGCAGGGGATTCACCCCTCCACTTT. The rearrangement joins TRBV20-1 to TRBJ1-6; 8 positions match TRBD1. Per germline, CDR1 DFQATT and CDR2 SNEGSKA (reference sequence). V lost 0 bases and J lost 8; bases outside the gene matches: 9. The CDR3 has 16 residues.

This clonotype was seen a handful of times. The CDR3: CASSQDHRAGRNQPQHF. The CDR3 bases are TGTGCCAGCAGCCAAGATCATCGGGCAGGGCGGAATCAGCCCCAGCATTTT. The chain couples TRBV3-1 to TRBJ1-5; D is possibly TRBD1 (5 bases). CDR1 is LGHDT and CDR2 is YNNKEL in the germline V gene (reference sequence). The CDR3 runs to 17 residues. V lost 0 bases and J lost 4, with 16 bases in between.

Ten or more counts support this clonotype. Written as DNA, the CDR3 is TGTGCCAGCAGCTCACCGGTCGACTATGGCTACACCTTC. This encodes CASSSPVDYGYTF. V gene TRBV5-5 combines with J gene TRBJ1-2; D uncertain. The germline V and J ends were trimmed by 3 bases and 3 bases, with 9 bases remaining between them. The germline V gene has CDR1 SGHKS and CDR2 YYEKEE (reference sequence). The CDR3 runs 13 residues.

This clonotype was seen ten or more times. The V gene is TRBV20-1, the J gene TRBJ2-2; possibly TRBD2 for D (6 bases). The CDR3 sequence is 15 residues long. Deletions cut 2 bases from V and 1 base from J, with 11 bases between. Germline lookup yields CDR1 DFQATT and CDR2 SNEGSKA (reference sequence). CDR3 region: CSARMAGMNTGELFF. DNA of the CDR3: TGCAGTGCTAGAATGGCGGGGATGAACACCGGGGAGCTGTTTTTT.

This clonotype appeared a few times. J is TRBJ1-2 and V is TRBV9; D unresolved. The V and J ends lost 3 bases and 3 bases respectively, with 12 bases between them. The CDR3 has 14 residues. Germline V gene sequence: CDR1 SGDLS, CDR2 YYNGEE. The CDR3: CASSDDPRDYGYTF. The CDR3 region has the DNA TGTGCCAGCAGCGACGACCCGAGGGACTATGGCTACACCTTC.